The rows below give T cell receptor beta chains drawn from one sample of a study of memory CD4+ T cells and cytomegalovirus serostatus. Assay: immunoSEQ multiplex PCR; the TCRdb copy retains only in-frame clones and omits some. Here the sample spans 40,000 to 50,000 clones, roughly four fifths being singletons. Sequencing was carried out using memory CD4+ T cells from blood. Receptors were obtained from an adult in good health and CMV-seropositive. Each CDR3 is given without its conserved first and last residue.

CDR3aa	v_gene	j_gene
ASSEVLAGGTETQY	TRBV6-1	TRBJ2-5
ASSSAGARLLETQY	TRBV11-2	TRBJ2-5
ASSPRGSDTQY	TRBV7-9	TRBJ2-3
GRFRYGYT	TRBV20-1	TRBJ1-2
ASSLEYSSNTGELF	TRBV5-1	TRBJ2-2
ASLRRGFNEKLF	TRBV19	TRBJ1-4
ASSEGLAGGTQY	TRBV6-1	TRBJ2-3
ASSLLDVDEQY	TRBV4-2	TRBJ2-7
ASSQQGAGGTGELF	TRBV7-2	TRBJ2-2
ASSLTRAAGELF	TRBV27	TRBJ2-2
ASSSRQPLYQETQY	TRBV5-4	TRBJ2-5
ASSRMMDGYSYNSPLH	TRBV28	TRBJ1-6
ASSFGQGTEAF	TRBV9	TRBJ1-1
ASTTGQDTYEQY	TRBV6-1	TRBJ2-7
ASSQGGRGLSSETQY	TRBV4-3	TRBJ2-5
ASSLLLAEAGYTDTQY	TRBV27	TRBJ2-3
ASSISLENSPLH	TRBV19	TRBJ1-6
ASSPGVEGDEQY	TRBV7-9	TRBJ2-7
SVMTSGSTDTQY	TRBV29-1	TRBJ2-3
ASSQVKTPGNTIY	TRBV4-1	TRBJ1-3
ASRPDRVGEQY	TRBV2	TRBJ2-7
ASSLLRQPQH	TRBV11-3	TRBJ1-5
ASSLQAAYEQY	TRBV27	TRBJ2-7
ASSQPGRRRQETQY	TRBV4-1	TRBJ2-5
ASRGGSGSGYEQY	TRBV28	TRBJ2-7
ASSLGQIQY	TRBV7-2	TRBJ2-4
ASSSTGTGGWETQY	TRBV5-1	TRBJ2-5
ASSLNMGAEAF	TRBV7-9	TRBJ1-1
ASSPTWTQY	TRBV5-8	TRBJ2-3
ASSRALTGPYEQY	TRBV6-5	TRBJ2-7
ASSFGQGAFSGELF	TRBV5-6	TRBJ2-2
ASSLAGSRLYTGELF	TRBV7-9	TRBJ2-2
ASSPGGRNTDTQY	TRBV11-2	TRBJ2-3
ASSLIGEDYGYT	TRBV5-6	TRBJ1-2
ASSLGGLVNYEQY	TRBV7-2	TRBJ2-7
ASSQEVRYTEAF	TRBV4-1	TRBJ1-1
ASSFFEEEAF	TRBV28	TRBJ1-1
ASSLVGVNYGYT	TRBV7-8	TRBJ1-2